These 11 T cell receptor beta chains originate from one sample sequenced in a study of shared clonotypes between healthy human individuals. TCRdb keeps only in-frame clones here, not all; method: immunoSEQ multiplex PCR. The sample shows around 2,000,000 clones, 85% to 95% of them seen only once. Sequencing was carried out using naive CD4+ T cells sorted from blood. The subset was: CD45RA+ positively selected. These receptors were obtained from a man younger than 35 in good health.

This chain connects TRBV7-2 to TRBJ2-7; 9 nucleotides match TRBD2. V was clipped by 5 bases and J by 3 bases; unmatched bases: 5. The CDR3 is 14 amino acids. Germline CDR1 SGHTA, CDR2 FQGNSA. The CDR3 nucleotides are TGTGCCAGCAGCGTCGCTAGCGGGGACTACGAGCAGTACTTC. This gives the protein CASSVASGDYEQYF.

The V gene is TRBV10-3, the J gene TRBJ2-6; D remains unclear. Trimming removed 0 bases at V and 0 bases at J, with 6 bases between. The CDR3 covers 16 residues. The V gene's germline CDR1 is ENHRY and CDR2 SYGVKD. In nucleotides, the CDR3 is TGTGCCATCAGTGAGTCCAGAAACTCTGGGGCCAACGTCCTGACTTTC. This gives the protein CAISESRNSGANVLTF.

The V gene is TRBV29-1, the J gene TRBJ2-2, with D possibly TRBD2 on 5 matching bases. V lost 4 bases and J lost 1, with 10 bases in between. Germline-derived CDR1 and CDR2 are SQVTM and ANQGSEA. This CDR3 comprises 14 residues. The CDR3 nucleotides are TGCAGCGTTGCCGCTAGCTTGAACACCGGGGAGCTGTTTTTT. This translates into CSVAASLNTGELFF.

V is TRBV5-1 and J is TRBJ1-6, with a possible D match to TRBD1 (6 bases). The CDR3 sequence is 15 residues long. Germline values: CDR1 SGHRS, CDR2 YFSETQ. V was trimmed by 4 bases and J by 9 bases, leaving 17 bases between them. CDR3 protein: CASSLGMGAFSPLHF. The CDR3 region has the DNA TGCGCCAGCAGCCTGGGGATGGGGGCATTTTCACCCCTCCACTTT. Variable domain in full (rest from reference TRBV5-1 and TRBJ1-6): KAGVTQTPRYLIKTRGQQVTLSCSPISGHRSVSWYQQTPGQGLQFLFEYFSETQRNKGNFPGRFSGRQFSNSRSEMNVSTLELGDSALYLCASSLGMGAFSPLHFGNGTRLTVT.

For the CDR3, the DNA is TGTGCCAGCAGTGACGGGACTAGCGGCTTCTACGAGCAGTACTTC. Residues: CASSDGTSGFYEQYF. This chain connects TRBV6-1 to TRBJ2-7; 11 bases fit TRBD2. There are 15 residues in the CDR3. V shed 3 bases and J 3 bases; nucleotides not matched to a gene: 4. CDR1 and CDR2 (germline): MNHNS, SASEGT.

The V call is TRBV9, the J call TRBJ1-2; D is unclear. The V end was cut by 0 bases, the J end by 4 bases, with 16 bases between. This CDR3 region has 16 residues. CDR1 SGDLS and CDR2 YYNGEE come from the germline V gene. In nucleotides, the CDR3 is TGTGCCAGCAGCGTAGGGCCAAAGGGAAGCGGCTATGGCTACACCTTC. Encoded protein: CASSVGPKGSGYGYTF. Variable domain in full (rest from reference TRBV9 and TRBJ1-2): DSGVTQTPKHLITATGQRVTLRCSPRSGDLSVYWYQQSLDQGLQFLIQYYNGEERAKGNILERFSAQQFPDLHSELNLSSLELGDSALYFCASSVGPKGSGYGYTFGSGTRLTVV.

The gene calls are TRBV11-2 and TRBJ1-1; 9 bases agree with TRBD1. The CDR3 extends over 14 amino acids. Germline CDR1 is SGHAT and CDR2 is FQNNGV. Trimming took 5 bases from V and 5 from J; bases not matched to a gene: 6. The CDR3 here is CASSVQGAQTEAFF. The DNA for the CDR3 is TGTGCCAGCAGCGTACAGGGGGCGCAGACTGAAGCTTTCTTT.

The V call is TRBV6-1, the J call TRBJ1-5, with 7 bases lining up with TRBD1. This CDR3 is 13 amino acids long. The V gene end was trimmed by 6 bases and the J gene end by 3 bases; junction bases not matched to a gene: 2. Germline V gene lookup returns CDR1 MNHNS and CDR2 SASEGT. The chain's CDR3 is CASRGQYNQPQHF. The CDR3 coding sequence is TGTGCCAGCAGGGGACAGTACAATCAGCCCCAGCATTTT.

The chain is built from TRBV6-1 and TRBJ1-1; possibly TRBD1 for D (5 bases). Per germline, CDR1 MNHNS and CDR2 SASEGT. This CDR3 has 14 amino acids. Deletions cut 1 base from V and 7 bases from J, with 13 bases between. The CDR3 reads CASSEGTHGGEAFF. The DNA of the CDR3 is TGTGCCAGCAGTGAAGGGACACATGGGGGTGAAGCTTTCTTT.

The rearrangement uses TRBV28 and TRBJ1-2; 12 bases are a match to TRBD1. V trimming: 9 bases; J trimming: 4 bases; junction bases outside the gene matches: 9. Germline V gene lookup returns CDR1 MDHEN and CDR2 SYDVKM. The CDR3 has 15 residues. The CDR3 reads CASRLGQGAGYGYTF. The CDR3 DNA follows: TGTGCCAGTAGACTGGGACAGGGGGCTGGCTATGGCTACACCTTC.

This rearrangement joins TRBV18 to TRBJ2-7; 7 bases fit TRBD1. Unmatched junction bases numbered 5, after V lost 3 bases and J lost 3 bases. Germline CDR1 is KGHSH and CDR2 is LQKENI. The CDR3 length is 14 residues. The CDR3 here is CASSPLQGIYEQYF. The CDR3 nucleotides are TGTGCCAGCTCACCGTTACAGGGGATCTACGAGCAGTACTTC.